This T cell receptor (beta chain) was obtained from a study of blood T cell repertoires in COVID-19. In the study overall: Italy, Spain and the United States were the sources of the convalescent and acute COVID-19 samples. T cells, B-cell-depleted T cells, or PBMCs supplied cDNA or gDNA.

This clone came up once. Per the original methods: For nucleated cells, counts were estimated from reference gene primer amplification. Libraries were prepared by immunoSEQ multiplex PCR; TCRdb keeps only in-frame clonotypes and omits some of them. V and J calls and clone size are as listed in that table; D and trimming were resolved from the DNA. This sample yields about 220,000 clones, of which around 82% are seen a single time; roughly 3% belongs to the top ten. Trimming stripped 6 bases from V and 8 bases from J, with 18 bases between. Germline CDR1 is SEHNR and CDR2 is FQNEAQ (reference sequence). The CDR3 has 14 residues.

This chain links TRBV7-9 with TRBJ2-3; perhaps TRBD2 as D (6 bases). Material for sequencing was peripheral blood. The sequence was obtained from a woman aged 30 to 39 who had recovered from COVID-19. The CDR3 bases are TGTGCCAGCAGGAGGATGGCGGGGCTGGGTACGCAGTATTTT. This translates into CASRRMAGLGTQYF.